One T cell receptor (beta chain) is described in this entry. Germline V gives CDR1 SGHTA, CDR2 FQGTGA. CDR3 size: 14 residues. After removal of 5 bases from V and 6 bases from J, the junction contained 5 bases not matched to a gene. These data originate in a study of blood T cell repertoires in COVID-19. Per the authors' pipeline: Nucleated cell number was recorded as an estimate derived from reference gene primer amplification. Here immunoSEQ multiplex PCR was the method, and the copy in TCRdb shows in-frame clones only, minus some. That table furnishes V, J and clone size, whereas the DNA furnished D and trimming. The table has 350,000 to 450,000 clones, more than 80% seen once.

The sample comprised peripheral blood. The chain recombines TRBV7-3 with TRBJ2-2, with 8 bases matching TRBD2. The clonotype was recovered from a man in his forties or fifties with acute or convalescent COVID-19. CDR3 nucleotides: TGTGCCAGCAGCGGACTAGCTGGCCCCGGGGAGCTGTTTTTT. It specifies CASSGLAGPGELFF.